Listed here are 26 T cell receptor beta chains from one sample, sequenced in a study of shared clonotypes between healthy human individuals. Assay used: immunoSEQ multiplex PCR; TCRdb lists only in-frame clones, some missing. The repertoire consists of some 2 million clones, with about 95% occurring once and the leading ten covering around 1%. Naive CD8 cells comprised CD45RO-negative, CCR7-positively selected cells, excluding terminally differentiated effector memory CD45RA+ cells. The material sequenced was naive CD8+ T cells sorted from blood. The receptors derive from a man in his late teens or twenties in good health.

This sequence joins TRBV5-1 and TRBJ1-3; no firm D call. This CDR3 has 18 amino acids. The V and J ends lost 3 bases and 0 bases respectively, with 19 bases between them. From germline, CDR1 is SGHRS and CDR2 YFSETQ. The chain's CDR3 is CASSSTPEAGYSGNTIYF. The DNA for the CDR3 is TGCGCCAGCAGCTCCACCCCCGAGGCCGGCTACTCTGGAAACACCATATATTTT.

V and J are TRBV25-1 and TRBJ2-1; 9 nucleotides line up with TRBD2. Losses at the gene ends were 2 bases for V and 4 bases for J; bases not matched to a gene: 3. CDR1 is MGHDK, CDR2 SYGVNS, per germline. This CDR3 has 15 amino acids. The CDR3 bases are TGTGCCAGCAGTGAAGTGACTAGCGGTTACAATGAGCAGTTCTTC. It specifies CASSEVTSGYNEQFF.

Comments on this clone: In the same sample, other DNA sequences code for this CDR3. The chain recombines TRBV13 with TRBJ2-2; D is undetermined. Deletions cut 3 bases from V and 1 base from J, with 6 bases between. CDR3 size: 14 residues. Looked up from germline, CDR1 is PRHDT and CDR2 is FYEKMQ (reference sequence). The CDR3 region has the DNA TGTGCCAGCAGCTTCGATCGGAACACCGGGGAGCTGTTTTTT. Translation gives CASSFDRNTGELFF.

The chain employs TRBV10-1 and TRBJ2-3, with TRBD2 identical over 8 bases. The CDR3 contains 15 residues. Trimming cost V 3 bases and J 2 bases; bases outside gene matches: 4. CDR1 and CDR2 from the germline V gene are WNHNN and SYGVQD (reference sequence). The CDR3 is CASSEGLALTDTQYF. The CDR3 bases are TGCGCCAGCAGTGAAGGACTAGCCCTCACAGATACGCAGTATTTT.

The gene calls are TRBV28 and TRBJ1-4; D gene uncertain. The CDR3 extends over 16 amino acids. The germline V gene encodes CDR1 MDHEN and CDR2 SYDVKM. The V gene lost 3 bases and the J gene lost 5 bases, with 16 bases spanning the gap. The CDR3 is CASSLGPAGLNEKLFF. CDR3 nucleotide sequence: TGTGCCAGCAGTTTGGGCCCCGCCGGACTGAATGAAAAACTGTTTTTT.

This clone was recorded only once. The rearrangement joins TRBV15 to TRBJ1-5; D unresolved. V shed 5 bases and J shed 3 bases, with 11 bases lying between them. This CDR3 region has 14 residues. Germline lookup yields CDR1 LNHNV and CDR2 YYDKDF (reference sequence). CDR3 in amino acids: CATSAPAYNQPQHF. As DNA, the CDR3 is TGTGCCACCAGCGCCCCAGCCTACAATCAGCCCCAGCATTTT.

The V gene is TRBV30, the J gene TRBJ2-7, with TRBD1 matching 9 bases. Trimming took 4 bases from V and 4 from J; bases not matched to a gene: 11. Germline V lookup: CDR1 GTSNPN, CDR2 SVGIG (reference sequence). The CDR3 sequence is 15 residues long. The CDR3 region has the DNA TGTGCCTGGACGCCAGGGACAGGGCTGCGGTACGAGCAGTACTTC. It codes for CAWTPGTGLRYEQYF.

Turning to this clone: A junction end diverges from the germline sequence, so it may reflect a read error. This chain links TRBV4-3 with TRBJ2-5; a possible D gene is TRBD2 (6 bases). The CDR3 has 15 amino acids. Germline V gene lookup returns CDR1 LGHNA and CDR2 YSLEER. CDR3 sequence (DNA): TGCGCCAGCAGCCAAGATGATCTGGACCTTGGAGGGACTGACTTC. As protein: CASSQDDLDLGGTDF.

This chain joins TRBV2 and TRBJ2-3; 12 bases agree with TRBD2. Germline V CDR1 and CDR2: SNHLY, FYNNEI. The V and J ends lost 4 bases and 4 bases, in that order; junction bases with no gene match: 15. The CDR3 runs to 19 residues. The CDR3 loop is CASSGSKRTSGKIADTQYF. The CDR3 DNA follows: TGTGCCAGCAGTGGCTCAAAACGGACTAGCGGGAAGATAGCAGATACGCAGTATTTT.

To note about this clone: Other nucleotide sequences from this sample produce the same CDR3. This rearrangement joins TRBV4-1 to TRBJ1-3; D gene uncertain. Germline V gives CDR1 MGHRA, CDR2 YSYEKL. The V end was cut by 0 bases, the J end by 0 bases, with 6 bases between. This CDR3 has 15 amino acids. CDR3 region: CASSQDPSSGNTIYF. The CDR3 coding sequence is TGCGCCAGCAGCCAAGATCCCAGCTCTGGAAACACCATATATTTT.

As regards this clone: The junction departs from germline at one end; a sequencing error may be responsible. V and J are TRBV5-6 and TRBJ2-5; D ambiguous. The length of the CDR3 is 15 residues. Germline assignment: CDR1 SGHDT and CDR2 YYEEEE. The CDR3 nucleotides are TGTGCCAGCAGCTTCGGGCCCTCAAACCAGGAGACCCAGTACTTC. It yields the protein CASSFGPSNQETQYF.

The chain uses TRBV6-5 and TRBJ1-2, with D perhaps TRBD1 (5 bases). CDR3 size: 12 residues. V shed 5 bases and J shed 8 bases, with 12 bases lying between them. CDR1 is MNHEY and CDR2 is SVGAGI in the germline V gene. The CDR3 bases are TGTGCCAGCAGTCCCTCGGGGGAAGGCTACACCTTC. This encodes CASSPSGEGYTF.

This chain connects TRBV7-9 to TRBJ1-3; D is undetermined. This CDR3 has 14 residues. Germline V lookup: CDR1 SEHNR, CDR2 FQNEAQ (reference sequence). With 3 bases removed from V and 8 bases from J, the gap between germline ends came to 14 bases. CDR3 amino acids: CASSFGRRGDTIYF. For the CDR3, the DNA is TGTGCCAGCAGCTTCGGGCGGCGCGGTGACACCATATATTTT.

This rearrangement joins TRBV19 to TRBJ2-7; D tentatively fits TRBD1 or TRBD2 (5 bases each). V lost 5 bases to trimming and J lost 2 bases, with 13 bases between them. Germline-derived CDR1 and CDR2 are LNHDA and SQIVND (reference sequence). CDR3 size: 14 residues. The CDR3 loop is CASSPGTPAYEQYF. CDR3 nucleotides: TGTGCCAGTAGTCCCGGGACGCCGGCCTACGAGCAGTACTTC.

The chain has TRBV6-6 and TRBJ2-5; TRBD1 might be the D (6 bases). CDR1 MNHNY and CDR2 SVGAGI come from the germline V gene (reference sequence). Trimming cost V 6 bases and J 1 base, with 12 bases left between them. This CDR3 comprises 14 residues. The CDR3, as DNA: TGTGCCAGCAGCCAAACAGGGATCCAAGAGACCCAGTACTTC. Protein: CASSQTGIQETQYF.

In regard to this clone: Other DNA sequences in this specimen translate into the identical CDR3. The rearrangement uses TRBV28 and TRBJ1-1; no clear D. The CDR3 spans 11 residues. The V and J ends lost 5 bases and 6 bases respectively, with 7 bases between them. Germline V CDR1 and CDR2: MDHEN, SYDVKM. DNA of the CDR3: TGTGCCAGCAGTGACACTTCTGAAGCTTTCTTT. Protein product: CASSDTSEAFF.

The chain combines TRBV27 with TRBJ2-7; TRBD2 agrees at 7 bases. The junction had 9 bases not matched to a gene; V was cut back by 7 bases and J by 3 bases. The germline gives CDR1 MNHEY, CDR2 SMNVEV (reference sequence). The CDR3 sequence is 14 residues long. The chain's CDR3 is CASTPGGDYYEQYF. The CDR3 DNA sequence: TGTGCCAGCACCCCTGGGGGGGACTACTACGAGCAGTACTTC.

The J gene is TRBJ2-7, the V gene TRBV5-6, with D maybe TRBD1 (6 bases). V shed 4 bases and J shed 1 base, with 9 bases lying between them. The CDR3 length is 13 residues. Per germline, CDR1 SGHDT and CDR2 YYEEEE. For the CDR3, the DNA is TGTGCCAGCAGCATACAGGGATCCTACGAGCAGTACTTC. Encoded protein: CASSIQGSYEQYF.

In the case of this clone: Distinct nucleotide sequences in the sample also encode this CDR3. The chain is built from TRBV5-4 and TRBJ2-7; D gene ambiguous. The CDR3 sequence is 13 residues long. CDR1 SGHNT and CDR2 YYREEE come from the germline V gene (reference sequence). Trimming removed 2 bases from V and 0 bases from J, with 6 bases in between. The CDR3 nucleotides read TGTGCCAGCAGCTTTGGGGACTCCTACGAGCAGTACTTC. Translated: CASSFGDSYEQYF.

The J gene is TRBJ2-5, the V gene TRBV7-9; D unresolved. V was shortened by 5 bases and J by 5 bases, with 9 bases between the two germline ends. The germline V gene encodes CDR1 SEHNR and CDR2 FQNEAQ (reference sequence). CDR3 length: 12 residues. CDR3 sequence (DNA): TGTGCCAGCAGCAAACGAATGGAGACCCAGTACTTC. It translates to CASSKRMETQYF.

This chain links TRBV4-1 with TRBJ2-2; the match to TRBD1 covers 7 bases. The trim removed 1 base at V and 3 bases at J, leaving 5 bases unmatched. In germline, CDR1 is MGHRA, CDR2 YSYEKL. The CDR3 consists of 16 residues. The CDR3 bases are TGCGCCAGCAGCCAAGCTCGGACAGGATACACCGGGGAGCTGTTTTTT. Amino acids: CASSQARTGYTGELFF.

This chain uses TRBV6-5 with TRBJ1-2, with TRBD1 matching over 8 bases. V lost 5 bases to trimming and J lost 4 bases; unmatched junction nucleotides: 9. Germline CDR1 and CDR2: MNHEY and SVGAGI. The CDR3 extends over 15 amino acids. The CDR3 DNA reads TGTGCCAGCAGTAGGAGGGACAGGATTTCCTATGGCTACACCTTC. Its translation is CASSRRDRISYGYTF.

The DNA for the CDR3 is TGTGCCAGCAGCTTGAAGCGGGGTGCTGACATTCAGTACTTC. Its translation is CASSLKRGADIQYF. This chain links TRBV13 with TRBJ2-4; 7 positions agree with TRBD2. The germline V gene has CDR1 PRHDT and CDR2 FYEKMQ (reference sequence). The CDR3 is made up of 14 amino acids. Unmatched junction bases numbered 7, after V lost 3 bases and J lost 8 bases.

CDR3 loop: CASSPWTSLNEQFF. In nucleotides, the CDR3 is TGTGCCAGCAGCCCCTGGACTAGTCTCAATGAGCAGTTCTTC. This chain links TRBV11-2 with TRBJ2-1, with TRBD2 identical over 7 bases. Trimming removed 5 bases from V and 6 bases from J; junction bases left unmatched: 7. CDR1 and CDR2 from the germline V gene are SGHAT and FQNNGV. The CDR3 spans 14 residues.

V is TRBV9 and J is TRBJ1-1; D not certain. CDR1 is SGDLS, CDR2 YYNGEE, per germline. The CDR3 loop spans 16 amino acids. V shed 0 bases and J shed 0 bases, with 12 bases lying between them. As DNA, the CDR3 is TGTGCCAGCAGCGTAGAGAGCGGGTTGGTGAACACTGAAGCTTTCTTT. Translation: CASSVESGLVNTEAFF.

This chain uses TRBV4-3 with TRBJ2-7; weak D call: TRBD1 (5 bases). Germline values: CDR1 LGHNA, CDR2 YSLEER. The V end lost 0 bases, the J end lost 5 bases, and 20 bases lay between the germline ends. The CDR3 is made up of 17 amino acids. CDR3 in DNA: TGCGCCAGCAGCCAAGATTGGGGCTCCTTTTATTTTGACGAGCAGTACTTC. Its translation: CASSQDWGSFYFDEQYF.